This T cell receptor (beta chain) was retrieved from a study of blood T cell repertoires in COVID-19 (dated by TCRdb to about 2020). Looking at the study overall: Samples covering the acute and convalescent phases of COVID-19 were provided by collaborators in the United States, Italy and Spain. The sample metadata nearly always contained a de-identified subject ID, COVID-19 status, age in years and sex. HLA class I and class II types, where available, came from metadata supplied by the sample provider rather than from assay-based typing. Deeply sampled blood TCRbeta repertoires from subjects exposed to, actively infected with, or recovered from COVID-19 were included in the dataset. The samples were drawn from two sources: the first 160 participants of the ongoing ImmuneRACE study, and 1,200 or so subjects contributed by 6 global collaborators. The repertoires were made available in a free public database intended to serve as a resource for research on the immune response to SARS-CoV-2. The material from the prospective study consisted of cDNA or gDNA derived from T cells, B-cell-depleted T cells, or PBMCs.

The investigation overall reported the following: The amount of clinical and demographic metadata varied by source and participant and was provided uncurated.

TCRbeta CDR3 regions were amplified from genomic DNA using the immunoSEQ Assay, a bias-controlled multiplex PCR. The study's own analysis went as follows. Within the assay, amplification of reference gene primers was used to estimate how many nucleated cells each sample contained. To quantify the absolute abundance of each unique TCRbeta CDR3 rearrangement, sequence reads were collapsed and filtered. For each sample, productive Simpson clonality was calculated as the square root of Simpson's diversity index across productive rearrangements. TCRdb re-hosts the immuneACCESS table, in-frame sequences only. Its copies lack some clones; in the studies checked, an unresolved V gene accounts for under half of them, and the cause for the rest is not known. The D gene and trimming were derived from the DNA, and the V and J assignments and clone size from that table. This sample holds under 350,000 clones; approximately 86% were observed only once. In total, the top ten clones hold less than 4% of the sample.

Notes on this clone: Its binding antigen is unknown. It has no much larger one-base neighbor in the sample; base qualities were not kept.

Reading from cysteine to phenylalanine, the CDR3 counts 14 amino acids. The retained sequence is limited to the CDR3, 42 bases, with the frame set at the first base. The germline V gene specifies SGHTA as CDR1 and FQGNSA as CDR2. Compared with germline, V lacks 5 bases and J lacks 5 bases; bases without a gene match: 3. Each collaborating institution followed its own protocols to collect whole blood in K2EDTA tubes. For TCRbeta analysis, collaborator samples were shipped as frozen whole blood, as isolated PBMCs, or as DNA extracted from either sample type. This clonotype was obtained from a man aged 18 to 29 with active or convalescent COVID-19. The material sequenced was peripheral blood. The chain is made from TRBV7-2 and TRBJ2-7, with 13 bases in between that match TRBD2. The DNA sequence reads TGTGCCAGCAGCCCCGGACTAGCGGGGGACGAGCAGTACTTC. It translates as CASSPGLAGDEQYF.